The T cell receptor beta chain under discussion was sequenced for a study of OX40 agonist ivuxolimab in advanced cancers. At the level of the study: Ivuxolimab doses were 0.01, 0.1, 0.3, 1.5, 3 or 10 mg/kg every 2 weeks.

Study results and caveats: Expanded clones belonging to CD8+ T cells outnumbered, on average, those of CD4+. Part of the nonresponder group also had normalized T-cell clonal expansion that was low.

The length of the CDR3 is 15 residues. The germline V gene encodes CDR1 MDHEN and CDR2 SYDVKM. Sequencing used immunoSEQ multiplex PCR; TCRdb keeps in-frame clones, though not all of them. The sample consists of tens of thousands of clones, 70% to 90% of them appearing once. Autoimmune disease history or systemic immunosuppression led to patients being barred. About this clone: What it recognizes is unknown. The junction does not match germline at one end; this may be a read error.

Material: CD4+ or CD8+ T cells sorted from blood, obtained in a trial of the OX40 agonist ivuxolimab. The V gene is TRBV28, the J gene TRBJ1-5, with 10 bases identical to TRBD1. This receptor was obtained from an adult with an advanced solid tumor such as melanoma, head and neck, liver or kidney cancer. The CDR3 coding sequence is TGTGCCAGCAGTGTATGGGACAGGGGAGATCAGCCCCAGCATTTT. It codes for CASSVWDRGDQPQHF.